This T cell receptor (beta chain) was captured in a study of blood T cells in healthy people across ages. Germline trimming cut 6 bases from V and 8 bases from J; bases unmatched to any gene: 6. The CDR3 consists of 12 residues. Per germline, CDR1 SGHTA and CDR2 FQGTGA. The authors ran a second PCR of 7 to 11 cycles using a sample-barcoded 5' primer and a J-beta primer mix. TCRdb passed the 5' RACE reads through MiXCR, listing each CDR3 protein once. This repertoire shows about 800,000 distinct CDR3 sequences, roughly 25% found once; its top ten account for around 3.6%. Another study also made use of these data, one on T cells of mothers and their children.

The chain is built from TRBV7-3 and TRBJ1-2, with 7 bases that match TRBD1. Sequenced input: blood. The sequence was obtained from a boy younger than 18 in good health. The CDR3 here is CASSSGGEGYTF. The CDR3 nucleotides read TGTGCCAGCAGTTCAGGGGGTGAGGGCTACACCTTC.